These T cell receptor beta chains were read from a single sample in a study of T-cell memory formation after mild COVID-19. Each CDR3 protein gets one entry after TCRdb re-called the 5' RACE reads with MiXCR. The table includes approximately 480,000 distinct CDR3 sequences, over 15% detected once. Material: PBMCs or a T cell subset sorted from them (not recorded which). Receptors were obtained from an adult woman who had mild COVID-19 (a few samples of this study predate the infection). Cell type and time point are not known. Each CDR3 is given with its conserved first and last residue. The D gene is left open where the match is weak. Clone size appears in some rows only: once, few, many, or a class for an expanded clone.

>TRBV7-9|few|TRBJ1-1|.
TGTGCCAGCAGCTGGGGGGGCACTGAAGCTTTCTTT
CASSWGGTEAFF
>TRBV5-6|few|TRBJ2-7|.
TGTGCCAGCAGCCTGCCGGGCAGGGGCTACGAGCAGTACTTC
CASSLPGRGYEQYF
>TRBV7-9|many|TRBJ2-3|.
TGTGCCAGCAGCTTAGTGACCGGGACCCCTACGCAGTATTTT
CASSLVTGTPTQYF
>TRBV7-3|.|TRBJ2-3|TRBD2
TGTGCCAGCAGCTTGGGAGGGTTCCTCACAGATACGCAGTATTTT
CASSLGGFLTDTQYF
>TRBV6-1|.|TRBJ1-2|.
TGTGCCAGCAGTAGGGCAGAGAACTATGGCTACACCTTC
CASSRAENYGYTF
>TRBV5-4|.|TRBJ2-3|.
TGTGCCAGCAGCGCGCCTAAAAGCGGACCTAGCACAGATACGCAGTATTTT
CASSAPKSGPSTDTQYF
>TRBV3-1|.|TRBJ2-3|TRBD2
TGTGCCAGCAGCCGGCGGGGGGCGAGCACAGATACGCAGTATTTT
CASSRRGASTDTQYF
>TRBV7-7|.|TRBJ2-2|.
TGTGCCAGCAGCTCCGGACATTCCACCGGGGAGCTGTTTTTT
CASSSGHSTGELFF
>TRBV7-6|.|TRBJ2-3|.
TGTGCCAGCAGCCACAGCGGTTCTAGCACAGATACGCAGTATTTT
CASSHSGSSTDTQYF
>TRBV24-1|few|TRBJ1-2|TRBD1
TGTGCCACCAGTGAGGGGCAGGCTGACAGGGTCAGGAATGGCTACACCTTC
CATSEGQADRVRNGYTF
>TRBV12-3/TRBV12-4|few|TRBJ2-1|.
TGTGCCAGCAGTTTAGACCGGCGGGGTGAGCAGTTCTTC
CASSLDRRGEQFF
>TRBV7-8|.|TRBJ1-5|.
TGTGCCAGCAGCCTAATAGACAGCTATCAGCCCCAGCATTTT
CASSLIDSYQPQHF
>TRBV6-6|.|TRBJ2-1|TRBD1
TGTGCCAGCAGCCAAAGACAGGGTCTCAATGAGCAGTTCTTC
CASSQRQGLNEQFF
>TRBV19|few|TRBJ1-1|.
TGTGCCAGTAGTATATCCAGGGGAGGGACTGAAGCTTTCTTT
CASSISRGGTEAFF
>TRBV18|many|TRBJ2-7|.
TGTGCCAGCAGTCCAGCAGTATCCTACGAGCAGTACTTC
CASSPAVSYEQYF
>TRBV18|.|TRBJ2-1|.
TGTGCCAGCTCACCAGTCTCGTCTGGGATCCGACATGAGCAGTTCTTC
CASSPVSSGIRHEQFF
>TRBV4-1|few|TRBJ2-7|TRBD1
TGCGCCAGCAGCCCTCCGGGACAGCAAGCCTACGAGCAGTACTTC
CASSPPGQQAYEQYF
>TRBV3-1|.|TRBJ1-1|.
TGTGCCAGCAGCCAAGGCCGTGATTGGACCCTTACGAACACTGAAGCTTTCTTT
CASSQGRDWTLTNTEAFF
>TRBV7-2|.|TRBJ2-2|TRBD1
TGTGCCAGCAGGGAACAGGGGACGGGCACCGGGGAGCTGTTTTTT
CASREQGTGTGELFF
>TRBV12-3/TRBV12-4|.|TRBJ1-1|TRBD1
TGTGCCAGCAGTCAAGGACAGGGGTTAATGAACACTGAAGCTTTCTTT
CASSQGQGLMNTEAFF
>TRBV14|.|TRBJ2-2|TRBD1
TGTGCCAGCAGCCAAAGGGACAGTTACACCGGGGAGCTGTTTTTT
CASSQRDSYTGELFF
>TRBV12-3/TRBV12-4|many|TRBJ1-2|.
TGTGCCAGCACCCCGGCGGGGGGCTCCAACTATGGCTACACCTTC
CASTPAGGSNYGYTF
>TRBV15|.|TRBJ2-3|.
TGTGCCACCAGCAGGAACCAGGGTACGACAGATACGCAGTATTTT
CATSRNQGTTDTQYF
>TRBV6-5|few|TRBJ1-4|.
TGTGCCAGCAGCCCCCGCCGCCAGAGTGCTAATGAAAAACTGTTTTTT
CASSPRRQSANEKLFF
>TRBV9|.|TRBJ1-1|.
TGTGCCAGCACCCCCGGGACACCGAACACTGAAGCTTTCTTT
CASTPGTPNTEAFF
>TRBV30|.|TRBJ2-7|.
TGTGCCTGGAGTGTACTTGAGGGGGGGTACGAGCAGTACTTC
CAWSVLEGGYEQYF
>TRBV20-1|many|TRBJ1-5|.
TGCAGCGTAGGCGCGGGAACTGTAAATCAGCCCCAGCATTTT
CSVGAGTVNQPQHF
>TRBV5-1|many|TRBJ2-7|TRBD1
TGCGCCAGCAGCTTGGGTACAGGGGTCTCCTACGAGCAGTACTTC
CASSLGTGVSYEQYF
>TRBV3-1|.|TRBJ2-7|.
TGTGCCAGCAGCGCGCGGACAGTCTCCTACGAGCAGTACTTC
CASSARTVSYEQYF
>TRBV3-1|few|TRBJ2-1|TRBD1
TGTGCCAGCAGCCAAGGGGGACAGGGTTTATGGGAGCAGTTCTTC
CASSQGGQGLWEQFF
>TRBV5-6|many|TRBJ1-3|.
TGTGCCAGCAGCCCTCTCGATCGGACAGCGAGCTCTGGAAACACCATATATTTT
CASSPLDRTASSGNTIYF
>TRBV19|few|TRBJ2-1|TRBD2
TGTGCCAGTAGTATGGGACTAGCGGGGGGATACAATGAGCAGTTCTTC
CASSMGLAGGYNEQFF
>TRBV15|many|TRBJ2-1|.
TGTGCCACCAGCAGAGTGGAGGGGGTCAATGAGCAGTTCTTC
CATSRVEGVNEQFF
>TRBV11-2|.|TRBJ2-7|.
TGTGCCAGCAGCCCCCCTGGGCGTTACGAGCAGTACTTC
CASSPPGRYEQYF
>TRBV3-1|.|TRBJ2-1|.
TGTGCCAGCAGCCAAGACCCGATGGTGGTAAAGGTCTTC
CASSQDPMVVKVF
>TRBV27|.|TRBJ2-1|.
TGTGCCGCATGGAGGGAGAGCTCCTACAATGAGCAGTTCTTC
CAAWRESSYNEQFF
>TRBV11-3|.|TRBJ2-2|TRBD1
TGTGCCAGCAGCTTAGTTCGTGGACAGGGGGCCGGGGAGCTGTTTTTT
CASSLVRGQGAGELFF
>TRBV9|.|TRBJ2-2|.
TGTGCCAGCAGCGGGGGGGCCGGGGAGCTGTTTTTT
CASSGGAGELFF
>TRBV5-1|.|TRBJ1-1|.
TGCGCCAGCAGCTCCCGGTCGGGGAGAGCTGAAGCTTTCTTT
CASSSRSGRAEAFF
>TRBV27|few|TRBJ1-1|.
TGTGCCAGCAGGCCCGGACAGTACACTGAAGCTTTCTTT
CASRPGQYTEAFF
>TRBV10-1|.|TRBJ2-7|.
TGCGCCAGCAGTGAGCGCCGTCAGGGGAAGGTGTACGAGCAGTACTTC
CASSERRQGKVYEQYF
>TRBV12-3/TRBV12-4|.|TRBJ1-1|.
TGTGCCAGCAGACCCTCAGAAGGGGAGGCTTTCTTT
CASRPSEGEAFF
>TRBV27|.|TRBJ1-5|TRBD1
TGTGCCAGCAGTCCTTCGACAGGGGGCTACAATCAGCCCCAGCATTTT
CASSPSTGGYNQPQHF
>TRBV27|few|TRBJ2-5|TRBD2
TGTGCCAGCAGCCTCTATAGCGGGAGCGGGGAGACCCAGTACTTC
CASSLYSGSGETQYF
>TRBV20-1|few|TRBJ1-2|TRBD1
TGCAGTGCTGGCCCAGGGGGGACAGAGATTTCTCCTAACTATGGCTACACCTTC
CSAGPGGTEISPNYGYTF
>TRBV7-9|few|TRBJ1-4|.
TGTGCCAGCAGCTTTGGTGGATCCACTAATGAAAAACTGTTTTTT
CASSFGGSTNEKLFF
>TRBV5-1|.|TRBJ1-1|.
TGCGCCAGTTCAGGGGACGGGAAAACTGAAGCTTTCTTT
CASSGDGKTEAFF